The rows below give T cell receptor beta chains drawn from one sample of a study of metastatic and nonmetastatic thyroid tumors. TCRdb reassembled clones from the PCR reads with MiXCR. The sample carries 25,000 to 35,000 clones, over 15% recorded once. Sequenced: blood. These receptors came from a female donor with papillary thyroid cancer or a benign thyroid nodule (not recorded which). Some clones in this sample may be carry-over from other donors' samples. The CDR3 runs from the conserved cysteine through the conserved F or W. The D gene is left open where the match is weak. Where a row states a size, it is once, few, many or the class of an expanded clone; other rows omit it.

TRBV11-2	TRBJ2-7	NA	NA	CASSPLGGLYEQYF	TGTGCCAGCAGCCCTCTGGGAGGACTCTACGAGCAGTACTTC
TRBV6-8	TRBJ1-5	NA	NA	CASSYSGCFLVQIMRKRSNQPQHF	TGTGCCAGCAGTTACTCGGGGTGTTTCTTGGTACAGATAATGCGCAAGAGGAGCAATCAGCCCCAGCATTTT
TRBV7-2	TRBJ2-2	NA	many	CASSLRGVDTGELFF	TGTGCCAGCAGCTTAAGAGGGGTCGACACCGGGGAGCTGTTTTTT
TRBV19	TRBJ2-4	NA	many	CASPTTVGKNIQYF	TGTGCCAGTCCGACAACAGTCGGCAAAAACATTCAGTACTTC
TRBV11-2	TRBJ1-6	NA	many	CASSFGPSGPLHF	TGTGCCAGCAGCTTTGGGCCTTCGGGACCCCTCCACTTT
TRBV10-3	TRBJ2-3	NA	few	CAISESGTADTDTQYF	TGTGCCATCAGTGAGTCGGGGACCGCAGACACAGATACGCAGTATTTT
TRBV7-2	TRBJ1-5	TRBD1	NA	CASSLHHRGSQHF	TGTGCCAGCAGCTTACATCACAGGGGGTCCCAGCATTTT
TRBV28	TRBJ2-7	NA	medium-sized	CASSLGTYEQYF	TGTGCCAGCAGTCTCGGGACCTACGAGCAGTACTTC
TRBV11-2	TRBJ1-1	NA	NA	CASSFAALGEAFF	TGTGCCAGCAGCTTCGCGGCTCTGGGTGAAGCTTTCTTT
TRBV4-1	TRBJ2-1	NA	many	CASSQVSGNEQFF	TGCGCCAGCAGCCAAGTCTCGGGTAATGAGCAGTTCTTC
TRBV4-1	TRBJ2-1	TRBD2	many	CASSQRQLAGVYNEQFF	TGCGCCAGCAGCCAAAGGCAACTAGCGGGTGTCTACAATGAGCAGTTCTTC
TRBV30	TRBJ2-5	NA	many	CAWTLALPETQYF	TGTGCCTGGACTCTAGCTCTCCCGGAGACCCAGTACTTC
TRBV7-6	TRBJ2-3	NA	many	CASSFGGYLGPDTQYF	TGTGCCAGCAGCTTTGGCGGCTATTTGGGACCAGATACGCAGTATTTT
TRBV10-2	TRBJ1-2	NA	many	CASSDEGGGYGYTF	TGCGCCAGCAGTGATGAGGGGGGAGGCTATGGCTACACCTTC
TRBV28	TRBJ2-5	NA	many	CASSLSAVQETQYF	TGTGCCAGCAGTTTATCTGCGGTACAAGAGACCCAGTACTTC
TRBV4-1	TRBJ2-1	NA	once	CASGHLTGVPYNEQFF	TGCGCCAGCGGTCACTTGACGGGGGTGCCCTACAATGAGCAGTTCTTC
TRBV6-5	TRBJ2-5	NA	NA	CASSYFLETQYF	TGTGCCAGCAGTTACTTCCTCGAGACCCAGTACTTC
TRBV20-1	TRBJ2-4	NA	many	CSARQAGNIQYF	TGCAGTGCCAGACAGGCCGGAAACATTCAGTACTTC
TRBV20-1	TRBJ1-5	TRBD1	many	CSARGYRGYQPQHF	TGCAGTGCTAGAGGCTACAGGGGGTATCAGCCCCAGCATTTT
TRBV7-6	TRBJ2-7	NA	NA	CVSSLVDSSYEQYF	TGTGTCAGCAGCTTAGTCGACAGTTCCTACGAGCAGTACTTC
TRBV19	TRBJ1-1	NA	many	CASTTSGGAFF	TGTGCCAGTACCACCAGTGGGGGGGCTTTCTTT
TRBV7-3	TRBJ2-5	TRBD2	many	CASSPVGGEQETQYF	TGTGCCAGCAGCCCGGTGGGGGGGGAACAAGAGACCCAGTACTTC